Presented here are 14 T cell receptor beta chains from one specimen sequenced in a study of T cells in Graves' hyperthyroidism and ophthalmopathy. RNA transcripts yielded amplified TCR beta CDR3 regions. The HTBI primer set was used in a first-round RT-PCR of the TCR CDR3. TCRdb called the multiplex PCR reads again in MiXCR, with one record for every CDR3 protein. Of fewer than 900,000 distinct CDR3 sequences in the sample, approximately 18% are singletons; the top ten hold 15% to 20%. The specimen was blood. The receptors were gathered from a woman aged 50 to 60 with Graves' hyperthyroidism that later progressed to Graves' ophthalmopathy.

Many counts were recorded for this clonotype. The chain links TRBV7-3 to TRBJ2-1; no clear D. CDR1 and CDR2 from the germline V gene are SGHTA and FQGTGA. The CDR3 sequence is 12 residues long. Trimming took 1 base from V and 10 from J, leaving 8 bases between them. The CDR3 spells CASSLSIGEQFF. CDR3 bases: TGTGCCAGCAGCTTAAGTATCGGGGAGCAGTTCTTC.

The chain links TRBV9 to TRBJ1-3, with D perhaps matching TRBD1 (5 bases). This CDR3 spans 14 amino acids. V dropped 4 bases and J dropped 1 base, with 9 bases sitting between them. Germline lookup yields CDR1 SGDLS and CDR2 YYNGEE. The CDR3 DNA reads TGTGCCAGCAGCAAGAGACAGTCTGGAAACACCATATATTTT. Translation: CASSKRQSGNTIYF.

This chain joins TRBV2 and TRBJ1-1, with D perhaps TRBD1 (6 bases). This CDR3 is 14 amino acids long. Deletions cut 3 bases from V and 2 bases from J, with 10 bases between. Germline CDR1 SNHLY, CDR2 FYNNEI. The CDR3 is CASSEGAGNTEAFF. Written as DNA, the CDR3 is TGTGCCAGCAGTGAGGGGGCGGGAAACACTGAAGCTTTCTTT. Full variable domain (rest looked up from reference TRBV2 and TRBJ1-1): EPEVTQTPSHQVTQMGQEVILRCVPISNHLYFYWYRQILGQKVEFLVSFYNNEISEKSEIFDDQFSVERPDGSNFTLKIRSTKLEDSAMYFCASSEGAGNTEAFFGQGTRLTVV.

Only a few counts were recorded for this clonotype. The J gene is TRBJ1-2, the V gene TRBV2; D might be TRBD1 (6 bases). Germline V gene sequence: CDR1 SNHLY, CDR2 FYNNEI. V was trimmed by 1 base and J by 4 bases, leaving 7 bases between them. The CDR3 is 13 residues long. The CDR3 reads CASSEGTAYGYTF. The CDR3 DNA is TGTGCCAGCAGTGAAGGGACAGCCTATGGCTACACCTTC.

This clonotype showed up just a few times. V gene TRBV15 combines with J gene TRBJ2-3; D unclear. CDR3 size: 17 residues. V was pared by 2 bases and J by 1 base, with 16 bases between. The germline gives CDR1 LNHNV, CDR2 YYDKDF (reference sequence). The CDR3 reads CATSRPRVLSRTDTQYF. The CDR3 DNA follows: TGTGCCACCAGCAGACCCCGGGTTTTGAGCCGCACAGATACGCAGTATTTT.

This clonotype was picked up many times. The CDR3 DNA reads TGTGCCAGCAGCTTAGCAGGGGTCGTCACCGGGGAGCTGTTTTTT. Translating gives CASSLAGVVTGELFF. The chain couples TRBV11-3 to TRBJ2-2, with TRBD1 as a possible D gene (6 bases). Germline V lookup: CDR1 SGHNT, CDR2 YENEEA. This CDR3 comprises 15 residues. V shed 1 base and J shed 4 bases, with 10 bases lying between them.

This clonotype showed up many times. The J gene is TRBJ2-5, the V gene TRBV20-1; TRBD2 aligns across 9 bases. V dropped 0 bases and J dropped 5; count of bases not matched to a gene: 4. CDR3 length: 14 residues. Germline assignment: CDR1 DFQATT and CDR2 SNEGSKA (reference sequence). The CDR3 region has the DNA TGCAGTGCTAGAGATCCAGCGGGGGGCGAGACCCAGTACTTC. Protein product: CSARDPAGGETQYF.

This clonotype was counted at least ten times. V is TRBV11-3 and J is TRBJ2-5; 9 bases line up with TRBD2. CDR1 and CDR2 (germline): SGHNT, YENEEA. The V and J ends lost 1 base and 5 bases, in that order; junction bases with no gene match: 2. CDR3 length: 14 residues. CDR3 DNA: TGTGCCAGCAGCTTAGGGACTAGCGCGGAGACCCAGTACTTC. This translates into CASSLGTSAETQYF.

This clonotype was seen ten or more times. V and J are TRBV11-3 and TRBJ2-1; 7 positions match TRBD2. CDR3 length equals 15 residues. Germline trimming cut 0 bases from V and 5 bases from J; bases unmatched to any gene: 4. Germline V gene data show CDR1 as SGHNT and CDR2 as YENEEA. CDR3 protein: CASSLEARGNNEQFF. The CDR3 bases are TGTGCCAGCAGCTTAGAGGCGCGGGGGAACAATGAGCAGTTCTTC.

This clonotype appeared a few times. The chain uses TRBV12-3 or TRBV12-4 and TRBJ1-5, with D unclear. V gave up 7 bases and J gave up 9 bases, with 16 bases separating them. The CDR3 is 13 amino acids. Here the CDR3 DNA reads TGTGCCAGCACCCCAGAGGGTTTTCGGCCCCAGCATTTT. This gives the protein CASTPEGFRPQHF.

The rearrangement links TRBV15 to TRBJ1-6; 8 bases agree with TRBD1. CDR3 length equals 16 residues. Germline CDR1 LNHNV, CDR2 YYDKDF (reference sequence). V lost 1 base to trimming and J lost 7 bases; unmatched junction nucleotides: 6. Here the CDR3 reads CATSRARTGKNSPLHF. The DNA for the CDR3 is TGTGCCACCAGCAGAGCGCGGACAGGGAAGAATTCACCCCTCCACTTT.

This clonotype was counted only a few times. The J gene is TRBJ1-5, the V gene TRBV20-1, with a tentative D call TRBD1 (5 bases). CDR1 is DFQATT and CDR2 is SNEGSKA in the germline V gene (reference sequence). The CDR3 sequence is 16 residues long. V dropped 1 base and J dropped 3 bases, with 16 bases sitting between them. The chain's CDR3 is CSARGGNSAFNQPQHF. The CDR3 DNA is TGCAGTGCTAGAGGGGGCAACAGTGCCTTCAATCAGCCCCAGCATTTT.

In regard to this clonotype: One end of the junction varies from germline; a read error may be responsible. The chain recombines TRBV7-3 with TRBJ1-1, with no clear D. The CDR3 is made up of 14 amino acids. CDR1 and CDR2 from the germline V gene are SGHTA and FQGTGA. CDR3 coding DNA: TGTGCCAACAGCCCCGACGGGTGGAACACTGAAGCTTTCTTT. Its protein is CANSPDGWNTEAFF.

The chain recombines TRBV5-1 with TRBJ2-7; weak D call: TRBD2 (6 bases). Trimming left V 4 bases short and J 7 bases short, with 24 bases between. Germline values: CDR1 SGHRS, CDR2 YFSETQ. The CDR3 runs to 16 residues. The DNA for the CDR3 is TGCGCCAGCAGCCTAAACCGGGGCGGCGGGACCGGGGAGCAGTACTTC. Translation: CASSLNRGGGTGEQYF.